The 22 T cell receptor beta chains in this list originate from one sample, sequenced in a study of STAT5B mutations in CD4+ large granular lymphocyte leukemia (dated by TCRdb to between 2021 and 2022). The library came from the immunoSEQ multiplex PCR assay. Drawn from immuneACCESS, this table holds only the in-frame rearrangements with V and J called that TCRdb kept. Clones are partly lost; checked studies trace under half to an unresolved V gene and leave the rest unexplained. The sample profile shows 23,000 or so clones; roughly 76% of them were found once. Together, the top ten hold less than 5% of the sample. Sequencing was carried out using CD4+ T cells from blood buffy coats. These receptors were obtained from a human donor in good health.

The chain couples TRBV2 to TRBJ1-2; maybe TRBD1 (5 bases). The CDR3 spans 13 residues. Trimming stripped 6 bases from V and 2 bases from J, with 10 bases between. Per the germline V gene, CDR1 is SNHLY and CDR2 is FYNNEI. Here the CDR3 DNA reads TGTGCCAGCAGCATCGACAGAAACTATGGCTACACCTTC. This translates into CASSIDRNYGYTF.

The chain couples TRBV6-5 to TRBJ1-2; maybe TRBD1 (5 bases). The V end lost 6 bases, the J end lost 10 bases, and 15 bases lay between the germline ends. This CDR3 is 12 amino acids long. Looked up from germline, CDR1 is MNHEY and CDR2 is SVGAGI. As DNA, the CDR3 is TGTGCCAGCAGCCCCGTTACAGGAAACTACACCTTC. Amino acids: CASSPVTGNYTF.

This clone was seen a single time. This rearrangement joins TRBV6-1 to TRBJ1-4; 9 bases line up with TRBD1. The V gene end was trimmed by 8 bases and the J gene end by 2 bases; junction bases not matched to a gene: 6. CDR1 and CDR2 from the germline V gene are MNHNS and SASEGT. The CDR3 contains 15 residues. The CDR3 DNA sequence: TGTGCCAGCGTGGACAGGGGTGGCACTAATGAAAAACTGTTTTTT. It encodes CASVDRGGTNEKLFF.

The J gene is TRBJ2-7, the V gene TRBV5-8; D possibly corresponds to TRBD1 (6 bases). The CDR3 is 13 amino acids. Germline loops: CDR1 SGHTS, CDR2 YDEGEE. The ends were cut back, 4 bases at V and 3 bases at J, with 11 bases in the middle. The CDR3 coding sequence is TGTGCCAGCAGCCGTCAAGGGGGCTACGAGCAGTACTTC. This encodes CASSRQGGYEQYF.

CDR3 sequence: CASSYSWTGEKLFF. In DNA form, the CDR3 reads TGTGCCAGCAGTTACTCTTGGACTGGTGAAAAACTGTTTTTT. The chain employs TRBV6-5 and TRBJ1-4; no firm D call. This CDR3 spans 14 amino acids. CDR1 and CDR2 from the germline V gene are MNHEY and SVGAGI. The V end lost 0 bases, the J end lost 7 bases, and 9 bases lay between the germline ends.

This clone was observed a single time. CDR3 region: CASSPPGLEGETQYF. The DNA for the CDR3 is TGTGCCAGCAGCCCACCGGGACTAGAGGGGGAGACCCAGTACTTC. This chain uses TRBV5-4 with TRBJ2-5; 8 nucleotides agree with TRBD2. The CDR3 sequence is 15 residues long. Germline V gene data show CDR1 as SGHNT and CDR2 as YYREEE (reference sequence). J lost 5 bases, V lost 4 bases, and 10 bases had no gene match.

The chain employs TRBV7-9 and TRBJ1-5; 7 bases line up with TRBD1. V was pared by 6 bases and J by 1 base, with 9 bases of the junction left unmatched. CDR1 is SEHNR and CDR2 is FQNEAQ in the germline V gene (reference sequence). The CDR3 is 16 residues long. The CDR3 DNA reads TGTGCCAGCAGTCCTGAGGGGGCAGGGAGCAATCAGCCCCAGCATTTT. It is translated as CASSPEGAGSNQPQHF.

V gene TRBV6-1 combines with J gene TRBJ1-5, with D perhaps TRBD1 (5 bases). The V gene's germline CDR1 is MNHNS and CDR2 SASEGT. The CDR3 runs to 14 residues. Between the trimmed V and J ends, which lost 10 bases and 4 bases, there was a span of 17 bases. The DNA of the CDR3 is TGTGCCATCCAGAGGGGAATGGGTAATCAGCCCCAGCATTTT. This translates into CAIQRGMGNQPQHF.

This chain uses TRBV6-1 with TRBJ1-2; a weak D match, TRBD1 (5 bases). CDR3 length: 14 amino acids. Trimming pared 5 bases from V and 4 bases from J, leaving 14 bases between. Germline CDR1 reads MNHNS; CDR2 reads SASEGT. DNA of the CDR3: TGTGCCAGCAGTCCCGGGGGACCGCTCTATGGCTACACCTTC. Translating gives CASSPGGPLYGYTF.

The J gene is TRBJ1-2, the V gene TRBV5-6; D unresolved. Germline-derived CDR1 and CDR2 are SGHDT and YYEEEE. Trimming removed 0 bases from V and 2 bases from J, with 8 bases in between. The CDR3 runs 14 residues. CDR3 residues: CASSLARYNYGYTF. Written as DNA, the CDR3 is TGTGCCAGCAGCTTGGCCAGATACAACTATGGCTACACCTTC.

This clone came up once. The J gene is TRBJ2-5, the V gene TRBV28, with D possibly being TRBD1 or TRBD2 (9 bases each). The CDR3 has 20 amino acids. The germline gives CDR1 MDHEN, CDR2 SYDVKM. Trimming took 3 bases from V and 4 from J, leaving 30 bases between them. This chain's CDR3 is CASSFPTGGFWREGSETQYF. The CDR3 DNA follows: TGTGCCAGCAGTTTCCCGACAGGGGGGTTCTGGCGGGAGGGGTCAGAGACCCAGTACTTC.

The CDR3 DNA is TGTGCCAGCAGAGCATCTAGCGGGAGGGCGTCCGAGCAGTACTTC. Residues: CASRASSGRASEQYF. J is TRBJ2-7 and V is TRBV2; 12 nucleotides line up with TRBD2. From germline, CDR1 is SNHLY and CDR2 FYNNEI. This CDR3 region has 15 residues. The ends lost 6 bases at V and 6 bases at J; junction bases unmatched: 9.

The chain carries TRBV5-1 and TRBJ2-1; D not certain. Germline V gene lookup returns CDR1 SGHRS and CDR2 YFSETQ. This CDR3 comprises 16 residues. The ends were cut back, 2 bases at V and 5 bases at J, with 17 bases in the middle. In nucleotides, the CDR3 is TGCGCCAGCAGCTTTTCCGGATCCCTACCCCACAATGAGCAGTTCTTC. Its protein product is CASSFSGSLPHNEQFF.

V and J are TRBV10-2 and TRBJ2-2; 7 bases align to TRBD1. CDR3 length: 14 amino acids. The V gene's germline CDR1 is WSHSY and CDR2 SAAADI. The V gene end was trimmed by 7 bases and the J gene end by 6 bases; junction bases not matched to a gene: 8. The CDR3 loop is CASKLGTAAGELFF. In nucleotides, the CDR3 is TGCGCCAGCAAACTCGGGACAGCGGCCGGGGAGCTGTTTTTT.

The rearrangement joins TRBV11-2 to TRBJ2-3, with D perhaps given as TRBD1 or TRBD2 (5 bases each). The CDR3 runs 17 residues. CDR1 is SGHAT and CDR2 is FQNNGV in the germline V gene. The ends were cut back, 5 bases at V and 0 bases at J, with 18 bases in the middle. CDR3 sequence (DNA): TGTGCCAGCAGCCCGCTTGGGGCCCCGGGGAGCACAGATACGCAGTATTTT. Its protein is CASSPLGAPGSTDTQYF.

The chain couples TRBV28 to TRBJ1-5, with D perhaps matching TRBD1 (5 bases). In germline, CDR1 is MDHEN, CDR2 SYDVKM. V lost 6 bases, J lost 2 bases, and 26 bases lay in between. This CDR3 contains 19 residues. DNA of the CDR3: TGTGCCAGCAGCTATATCAGGGAGGGGATGAAATCGGGCAATCAGCCCCAGCATTTT. Its translation is CASSYIREGMKSGNQPQHF. The full variable domain, completed using reference TRBV28 and TRBJ1-5, is DVKVTQSSRYLVKRTGEKVFLECVQDMDHENMFWYRQDPGLGLRLIYFSYDVKMKEKGDIPEGYSVSREKKERFSLILESASTNQTSMYLCASSYIREGMKSGNQPQHFGDGTRLSIL.

The chain links TRBV5-8 to TRBJ1-2; D may be TRBD1 (6 bases). Germline CDR1 and CDR2: SGHTS and YDEGEE. CDR3 size: 14 residues. Trimming removed 0 bases at V and 8 bases at J, with 14 bases between. CDR3 protein: CASSLAGEGDGYTF. For the CDR3, the DNA is TGTGCCAGCAGCTTGGCCGGGGAGGGGGACGGCTACACCTTC.

The J gene is TRBJ2-1, the V gene TRBV5-4; 11 positions match TRBD2. J gave up 5 bases and V 4 bases, and 8 bases lay outside the gene matches. Germline-derived CDR1 and CDR2 are SGHNT and YYREEE (reference sequence). The CDR3 runs to 16 residues. Here the CDR3 reads CASSIETSGENNEQFF. The CDR3 DNA is TGTGCCAGCAGCATTGAGACTAGCGGGGAAAACAATGAGCAGTTCTTC.

The chain links TRBV6-1 to TRBJ1-1, with TRBD1 matching over 7 bases. The trim removed 0 bases at V and 4 bases at J, leaving 5 bases unmatched. The CDR3 has 15 amino acids. Germline V CDR1 and CDR2: MNHNS, SASEGT. The CDR3 coding sequence is TGTGCCAGCAGTGAAGCTGACAGGGTGAGCACTGAAGCTTTCTTT. This sequence encodes CASSEADRVSTEAFF.

The rearrangement uses TRBV5-1 and TRBJ2-3; TRBD2 matches at 10 bases. The CDR3 runs 16 residues. The V gene's germline CDR1 is SGHRS and CDR2 YFSETQ. V gave up 3 bases and J gave up 1 base; unmatched junction bases: 5. DNA for the CDR3: TGCGCCAGCAGCTCCCTCACTAGCGGGGGCACAGATACGCAGTATTTT. Its translation: CASSSLTSGGTDTQYF.

V is TRBV6-1 and J is TRBJ1-1, with no clear D. The CDR3 runs 15 residues. V gave up 6 bases and J gave up 1 base, with 15 bases separating them. The germline CDR1 and CDR2 sequences are MNHNS and SASEGT. This CDR3 reads CASRPQSTKNTEAFF. The CDR3 DNA is TGTGCCAGCAGGCCTCAGAGTACGAAGAACACTGAAGCTTTCTTT.

This chain uses TRBV11-3 with TRBJ2-1, with 8 bases that match TRBD2. The germline gives CDR1 SGHNT, CDR2 YENEEA. V shed 6 bases, J shed 8 bases, and the junction held 9 bases outside the gene matches. This CDR3 is built from 14 residues. The DNA for the CDR3 is TGTGCCAGCAGTCGCGGCGGGGGGATAGATGAGCAGTTCTTC. Translated: CASSRGGGIDEQFF.